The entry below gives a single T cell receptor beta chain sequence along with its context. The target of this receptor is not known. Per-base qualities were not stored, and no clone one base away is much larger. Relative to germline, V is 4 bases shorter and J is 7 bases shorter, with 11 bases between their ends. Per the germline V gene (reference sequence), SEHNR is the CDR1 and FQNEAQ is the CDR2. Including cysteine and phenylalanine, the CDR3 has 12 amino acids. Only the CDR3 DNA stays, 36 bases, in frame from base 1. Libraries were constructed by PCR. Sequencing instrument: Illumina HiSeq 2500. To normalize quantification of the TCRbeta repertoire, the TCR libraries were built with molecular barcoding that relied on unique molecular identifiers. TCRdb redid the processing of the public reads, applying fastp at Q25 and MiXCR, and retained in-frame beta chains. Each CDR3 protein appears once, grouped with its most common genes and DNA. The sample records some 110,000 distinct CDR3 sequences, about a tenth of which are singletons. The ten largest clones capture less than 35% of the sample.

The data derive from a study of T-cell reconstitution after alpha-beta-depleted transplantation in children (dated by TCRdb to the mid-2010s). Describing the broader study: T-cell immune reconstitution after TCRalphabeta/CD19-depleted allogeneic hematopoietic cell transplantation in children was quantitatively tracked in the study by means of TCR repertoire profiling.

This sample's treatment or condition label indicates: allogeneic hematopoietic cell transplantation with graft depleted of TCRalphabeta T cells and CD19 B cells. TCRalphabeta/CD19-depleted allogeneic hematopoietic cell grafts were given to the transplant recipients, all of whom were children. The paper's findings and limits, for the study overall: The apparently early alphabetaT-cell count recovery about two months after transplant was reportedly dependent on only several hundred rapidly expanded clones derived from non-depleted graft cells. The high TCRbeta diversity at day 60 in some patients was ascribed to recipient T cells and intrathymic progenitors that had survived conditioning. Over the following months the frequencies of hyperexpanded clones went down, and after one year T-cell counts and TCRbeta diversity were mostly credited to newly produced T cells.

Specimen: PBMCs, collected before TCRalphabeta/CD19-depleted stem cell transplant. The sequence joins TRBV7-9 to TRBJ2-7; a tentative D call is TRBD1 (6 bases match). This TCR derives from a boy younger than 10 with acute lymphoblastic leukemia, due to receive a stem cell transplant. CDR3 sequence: CASSSQGREQYF. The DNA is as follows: TGTGCCAGCAGCTCACAGGGTCGAGAGCAGTACTTC.